The subject of this entry is one TCR beta chain. These data belong to a study of blood T cell repertoires in COVID-19. Study details: Both acute and convalescent COVID-19 samples were obtained from the United States, Italy and Spain.

Original methodology: Cell counts per sample came from amplifying reference gene primers. TCRdb's table, derived via immunoSEQ multiplex PCR, lists solely in-frame clones and lacks some. That table supplies the V and J calls and clone size; D and trimming were determined from the DNA. This table holds under 200,000 clones, roughly 80% found once. The sequence came from a human donor with acute or convalescent COVID-19. The donor label of this sample is uncertain. Sequenced input: peripheral blood.

CDR3 amino acids: CASMGLAGGAYNEQFF. DNA of the CDR3: TGCGCCAGCATGGGACTAGCGGGAGGCGCCTACAATGAGCAGTTCTTC. The chain recombines TRBV5-1 with TRBJ2-1, with 15 bases fitting TRBD2. This CDR3 comprises 16 residues. Germline V CDR1 and CDR2: SGHRS, YFSETQ. Germline trimming cut 6 bases from V and 2 bases from J; bases unmatched to any gene: 3.